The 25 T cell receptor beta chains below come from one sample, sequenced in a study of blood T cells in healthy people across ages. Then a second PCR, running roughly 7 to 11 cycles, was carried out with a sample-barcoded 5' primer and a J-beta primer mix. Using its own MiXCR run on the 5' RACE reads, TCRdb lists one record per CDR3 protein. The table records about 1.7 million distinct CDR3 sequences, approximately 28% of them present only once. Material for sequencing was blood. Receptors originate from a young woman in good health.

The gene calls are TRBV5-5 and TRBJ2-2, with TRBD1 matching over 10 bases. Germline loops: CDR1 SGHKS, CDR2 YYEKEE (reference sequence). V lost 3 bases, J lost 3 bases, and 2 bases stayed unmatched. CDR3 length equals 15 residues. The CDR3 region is CASSYGTGDTGELFF. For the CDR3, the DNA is TGTGCCAGCAGCTATGGGACAGGGGACACCGGGGAGCTGTTTTTT.

The CDR3 sequence: CASSPPVQGEIEQYF. In nucleotides, the CDR3 is TGTGCCAGCAGCCCTCCAGTACAGGGAGAGATCGAGCAGTACTTC. This chain links TRBV28 with TRBJ2-7, with a possible D match to TRBD1 (6 bases). Trimming stripped 6 bases from V and 6 bases from J, with 21 bases between. The CDR3 consists of 15 residues. From germline, CDR1 is MDHEN and CDR2 SYDVKM. The full variable domain, in which reference TRBV28 and TRBJ2-7 provide the parts outside the CDR3, is DVKVTQSSRYLVKRTGEKVFLECVQDMDHENMFWYRQDPGLGLRLIYFSYDVKMKEKGDIPEGYSVSREKKERFSLILESASTNQTSMYLCASSPPVQGEIEQYFGPGTRLTVT.

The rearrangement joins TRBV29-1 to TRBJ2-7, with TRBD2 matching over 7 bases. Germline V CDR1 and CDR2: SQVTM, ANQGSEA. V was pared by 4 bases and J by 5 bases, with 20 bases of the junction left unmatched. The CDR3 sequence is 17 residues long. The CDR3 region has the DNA TGCAGCGTTGGGGGGACGGCAAACTTCGGGACTACTGACGAGCAGTACTTC. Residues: CSVGGTANFGTTDEQYF.

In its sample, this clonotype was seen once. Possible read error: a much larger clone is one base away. The CDR3 protein is CACNRLNSYEQYF. The CDR3 DNA is TGTGCCTGCAATCGACTGAACTCCTACGAGCAGTACTTC. V gene TRBV6-6 combines with J gene TRBJ2-7; D unresolved. CDR3 length: 13 residues. V was clipped by 11 bases and J by 0 bases, with 14 bases between them. Germline CDR1 and CDR2: MNHNY and SVGAGI (reference sequence).

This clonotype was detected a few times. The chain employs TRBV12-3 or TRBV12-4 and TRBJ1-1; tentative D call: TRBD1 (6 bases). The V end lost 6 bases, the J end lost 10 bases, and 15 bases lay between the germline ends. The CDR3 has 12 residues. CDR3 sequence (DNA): TGTGCCAGCAGACCTACGACAGGATTAGCTTTCTTT. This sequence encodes CASRPTTGLAFF.

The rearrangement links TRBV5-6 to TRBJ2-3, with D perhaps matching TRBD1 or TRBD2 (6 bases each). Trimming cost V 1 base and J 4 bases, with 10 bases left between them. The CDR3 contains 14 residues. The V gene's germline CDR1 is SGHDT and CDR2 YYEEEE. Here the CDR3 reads CASSLTGAADTQYF. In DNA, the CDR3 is TGTGCCAGCAGCTTGACGGGGGCCGCAGATACGCAGTATTTT.

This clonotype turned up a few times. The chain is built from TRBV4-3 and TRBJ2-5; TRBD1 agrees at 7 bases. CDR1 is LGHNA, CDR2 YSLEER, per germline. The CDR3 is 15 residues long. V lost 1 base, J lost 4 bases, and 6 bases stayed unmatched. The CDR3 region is CASSQGPTGPETQYF. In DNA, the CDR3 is TGCGCCAGCAGCCAAGGACCGACAGGGCCAGAGACCCAGTACTTC.

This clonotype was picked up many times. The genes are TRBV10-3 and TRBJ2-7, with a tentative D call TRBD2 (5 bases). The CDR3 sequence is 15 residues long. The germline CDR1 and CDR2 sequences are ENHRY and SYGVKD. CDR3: CVQFEGQEPSYEQYF. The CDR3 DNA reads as TGTGTCCAGTTTGAGGGCCAGGAGCCTTCCTACGAGCAGTACTTC.

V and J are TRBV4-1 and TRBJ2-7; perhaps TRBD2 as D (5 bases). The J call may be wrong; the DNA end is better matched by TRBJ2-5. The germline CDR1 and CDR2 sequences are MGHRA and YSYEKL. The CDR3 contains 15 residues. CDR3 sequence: CASRLLSGLRETQYF. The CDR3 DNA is TGCGCCAGCCGCCTGTTATCGGGGTTGAGGGAGACCCAGTACTTC.

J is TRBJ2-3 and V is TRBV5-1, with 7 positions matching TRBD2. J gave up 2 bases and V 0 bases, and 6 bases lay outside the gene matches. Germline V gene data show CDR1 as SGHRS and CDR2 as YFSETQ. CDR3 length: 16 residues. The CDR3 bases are TGCGCCAGCAGCTTGGATTCTAGCGGCGACACAGATACGCAGTATTTT. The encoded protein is CASSLDSSGDTDTQYF.

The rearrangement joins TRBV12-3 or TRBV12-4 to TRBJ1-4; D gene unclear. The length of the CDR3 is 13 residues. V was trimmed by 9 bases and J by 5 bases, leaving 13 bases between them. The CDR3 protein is CASSQRVNEKLFF. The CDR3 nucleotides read TGTGCCAGTAGTCAACGGGTAAATGAAAAACTGTTTTTT.

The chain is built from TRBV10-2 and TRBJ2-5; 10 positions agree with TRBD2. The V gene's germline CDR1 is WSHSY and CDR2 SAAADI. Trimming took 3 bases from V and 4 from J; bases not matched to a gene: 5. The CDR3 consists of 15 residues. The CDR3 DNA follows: TGCGCCAGCAGTGAAGCTAGCGGGAGATCAGAGACCCAGTACTTC. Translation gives CASSEASGRSETQYF.

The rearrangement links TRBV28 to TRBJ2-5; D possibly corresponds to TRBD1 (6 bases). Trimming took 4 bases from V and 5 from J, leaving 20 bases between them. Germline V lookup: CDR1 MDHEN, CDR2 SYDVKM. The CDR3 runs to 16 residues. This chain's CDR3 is CASSSPGQRGLETQYF. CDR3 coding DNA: TGTGCCAGCAGTTCCCCCGGACAGAGGGGTTTGGAGACCCAGTACTTC.

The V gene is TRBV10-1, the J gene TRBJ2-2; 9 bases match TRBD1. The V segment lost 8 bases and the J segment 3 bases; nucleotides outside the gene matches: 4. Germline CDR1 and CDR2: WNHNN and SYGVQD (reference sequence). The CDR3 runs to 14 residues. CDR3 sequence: CASRDREDTGELFF. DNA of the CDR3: TGCGCCAGCCGGGACAGGGAAGACACCGGGGAGCTGTTTTTT.

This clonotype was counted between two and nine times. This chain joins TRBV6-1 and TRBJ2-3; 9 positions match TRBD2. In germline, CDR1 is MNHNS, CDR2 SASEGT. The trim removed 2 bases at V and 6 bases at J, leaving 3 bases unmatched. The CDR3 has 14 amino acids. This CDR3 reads CASSERTSADTQYF. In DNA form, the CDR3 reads TGTGCCAGCAGTGAAAGGACTAGCGCGGATACGCAGTATTTT.

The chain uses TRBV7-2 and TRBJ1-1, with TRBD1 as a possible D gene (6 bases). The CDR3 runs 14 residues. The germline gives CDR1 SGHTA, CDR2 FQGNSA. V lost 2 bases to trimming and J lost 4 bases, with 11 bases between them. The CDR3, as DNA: TGTGCCAGCAGCTTATACAGGGAGGGCACTGAAGCTTTCTTT. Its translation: CASSLYREGTEAFF.

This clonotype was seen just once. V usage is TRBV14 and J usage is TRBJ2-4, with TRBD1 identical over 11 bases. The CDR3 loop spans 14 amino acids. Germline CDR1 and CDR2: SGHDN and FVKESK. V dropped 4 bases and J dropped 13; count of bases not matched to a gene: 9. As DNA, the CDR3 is TGTGCCAGCAGCCCCTGGACAGGGGGCAATGAGCAGTACTTC. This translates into CASSPWTGGNEQYF.

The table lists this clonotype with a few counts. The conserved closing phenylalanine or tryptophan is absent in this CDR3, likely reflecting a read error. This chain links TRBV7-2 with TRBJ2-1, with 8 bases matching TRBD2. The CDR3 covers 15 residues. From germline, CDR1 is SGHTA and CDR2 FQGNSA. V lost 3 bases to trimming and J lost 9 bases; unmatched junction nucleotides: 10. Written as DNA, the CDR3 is TGTGCCAGCAGCTTGGGACTAGGGCTTGCAGCTGAGCAGTTCTTA. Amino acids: CASSLGLGLAAEQFL.

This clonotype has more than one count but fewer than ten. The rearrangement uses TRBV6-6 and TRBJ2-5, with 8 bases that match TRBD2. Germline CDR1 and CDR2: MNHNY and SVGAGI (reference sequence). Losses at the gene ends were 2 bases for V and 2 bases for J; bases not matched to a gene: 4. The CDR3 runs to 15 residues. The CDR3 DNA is TGTGCCAGCAGTTACGACCAGCGGGGGCAAGAGACCCAGTACTTC. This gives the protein CASSYDQRGQETQYF.

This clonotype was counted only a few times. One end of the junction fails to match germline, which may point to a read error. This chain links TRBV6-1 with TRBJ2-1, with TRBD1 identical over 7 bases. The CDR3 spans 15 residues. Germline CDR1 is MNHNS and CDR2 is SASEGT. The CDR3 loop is CASSGDRAIYNGQFF. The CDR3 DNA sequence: TGTGCCAGCAGTGGAGACAGGGCGATCTACAATGGGCAGTTCTTC.

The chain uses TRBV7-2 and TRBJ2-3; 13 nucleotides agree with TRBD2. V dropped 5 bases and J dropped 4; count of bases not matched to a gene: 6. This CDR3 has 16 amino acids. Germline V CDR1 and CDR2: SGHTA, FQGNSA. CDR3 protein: CASSRTGLAGPDTQYF. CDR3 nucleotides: TGTGCCAGCAGCCGAACGGGACTAGCGGGACCAGATACGCAGTATTTT.

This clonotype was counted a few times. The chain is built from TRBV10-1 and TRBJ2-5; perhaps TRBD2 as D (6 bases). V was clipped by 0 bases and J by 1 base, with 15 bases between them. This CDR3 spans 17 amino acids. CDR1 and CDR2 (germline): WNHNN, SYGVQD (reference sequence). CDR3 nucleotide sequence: TGCGCCAGCAGTGAGTCTCCCCAAGCGGGCCCCCAAGAGACCCAGTACTTC. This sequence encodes CASSESPQAGPQETQYF.

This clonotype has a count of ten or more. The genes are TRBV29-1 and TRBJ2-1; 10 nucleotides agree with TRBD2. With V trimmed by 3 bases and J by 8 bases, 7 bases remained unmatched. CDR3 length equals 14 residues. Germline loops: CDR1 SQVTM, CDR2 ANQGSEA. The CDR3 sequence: CSVEPSGSPYEQFF. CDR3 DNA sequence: TGCAGCGTTGAGCCTAGCGGGAGTCCTTATGAGCAGTTCTTC.

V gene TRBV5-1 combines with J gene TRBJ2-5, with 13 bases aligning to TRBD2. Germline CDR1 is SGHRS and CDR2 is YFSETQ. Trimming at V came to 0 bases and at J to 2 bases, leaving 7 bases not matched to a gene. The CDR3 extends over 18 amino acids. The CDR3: CASSLGLAGGSKQETQYF. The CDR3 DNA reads TGCGCCAGCAGCTTGGGACTAGCGGGAGGATCGAAGCAAGAGACCCAGTACTTC.

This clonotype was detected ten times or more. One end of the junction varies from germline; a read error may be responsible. This chain's CDR3 is CASTYGSGANVLTF. In DNA form, the CDR3 reads TGTGCCAGCACTTACGGGTCTGGGGCCAACGTCCTGACTTTC. The chain links TRBV6-7 to TRBJ2-6; D is unclear. TRBV6-7 is recorded as an ORF, its role being uncertain. The CDR3 loop spans 14 amino acids.